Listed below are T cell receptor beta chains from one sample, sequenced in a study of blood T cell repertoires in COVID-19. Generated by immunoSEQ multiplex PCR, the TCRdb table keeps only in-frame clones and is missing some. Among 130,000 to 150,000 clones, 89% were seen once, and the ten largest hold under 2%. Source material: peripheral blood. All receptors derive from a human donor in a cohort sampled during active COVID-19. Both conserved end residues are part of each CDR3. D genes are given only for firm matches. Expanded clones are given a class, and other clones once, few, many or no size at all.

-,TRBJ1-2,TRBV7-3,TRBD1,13,TGTGCCAGCAGCATTACAGGGGAAGGGGGCTACACCTTC,CASSITGEGGYTF
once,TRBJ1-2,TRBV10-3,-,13,TGTGCCATCAGTCCCGGGAATAACTATGGCTACACCTTC,CAISPGNNYGYTF
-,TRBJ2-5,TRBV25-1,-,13,TGTGCCAGCAGTGAGAGAGGTGTAGAGACCCAGTACTTC,CASSERGVETQYF
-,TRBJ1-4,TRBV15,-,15,TGTGCCACCAGCAGAGAGGAGGCAGGACTCGAAAAACTGTTTTTT,CATSREEAGLEKLFF
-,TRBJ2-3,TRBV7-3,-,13,TGTGCCAGCAGCTTTGTGGGGGCCAATACGCAGTATTTT,CASSFVGANTQYF
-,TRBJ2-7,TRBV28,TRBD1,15,TGTGCCAGTAATCCTATCGGGACAGGGGGCGACGAGCAGTACTTC,CASNPIGTGGDEQYF
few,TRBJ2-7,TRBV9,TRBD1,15,TGTGCCAGCAGCGTAGTCCCCGACAGGGGCCACGAGCAGTACTTC,CASSVVPDRGHEQYF
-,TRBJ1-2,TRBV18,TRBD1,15,TGTGCCAGCTCATCCGGACAGGGAGGAGGCTATGGCTACACCTTC,CASSSGQGGGYGYTF
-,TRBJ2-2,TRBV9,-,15,TGTGCCAGCAGCGTAGATGGGCGCGACACCGGGGAGCTGTTTTTT,CASSVDGRDTGELFF
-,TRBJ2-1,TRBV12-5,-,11,TGTGCTAGTGGTCTCCCCCATGAGCAGTTCTTC,CASGLPHEQFF
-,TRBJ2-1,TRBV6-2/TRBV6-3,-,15,TGTGCCAGCAGTTACTCCGGCGCGGAGTACAATGAGCAGTTCTTC,CASSYSGAEYNEQFF
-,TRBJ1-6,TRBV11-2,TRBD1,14,TGTGCCAGCAGCCCCCAGACAGGGGTTTCACCCCTCCACTTT,CASSPQTGVSPLHF
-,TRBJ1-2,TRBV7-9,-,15,TGTGCCAGCAGCTCCCGCCGGGGGGCGTACGATGGCTACACCTTC,CASSSRRGAYDGYTF
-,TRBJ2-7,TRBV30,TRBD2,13,TGTGCCTGGAGTGTAGTGGCTAGCGGGGGAGAGTACTTC,CAWSVVASGGEYF
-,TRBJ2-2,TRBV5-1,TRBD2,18,TGCGCCAGCAGCTTGGCCGGCCGGGGGGGCCTAGGCACCGGGGAGCTGTTTTTT,CASSLAGRGGLGTGELFF
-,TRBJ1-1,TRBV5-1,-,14,TGCGCCAGCAGCCTGCTCGCAGTTAACACTGAAGCTTTCTTT,CASSLLAVNTEAFF
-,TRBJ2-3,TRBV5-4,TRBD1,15,TGTGCCAGCAGCTTTTCCGGGACAGGTACAGATACGCAGTATTTT,CASSFSGTGTDTQYF
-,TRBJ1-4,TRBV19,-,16,TGTGCCAGTAGTACCCAGGCGACAGGTTGGGGTGAAAAACTGTTTTTT,CASSTQATGWGEKLFF
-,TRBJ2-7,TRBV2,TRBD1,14,TGTGCCAGCAGTGAGAGGGGGCCCTCTTACGAGCAGTACTTC,CASSERGPSYEQYF
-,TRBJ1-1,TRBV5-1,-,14,TGCGCCAGCAGCATACAGGGTTTCGACACTGAAGCTTTCTTT,CASSIQGFDTEAFF
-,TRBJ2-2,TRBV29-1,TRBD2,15,TGCAGCGTTGAGGGACTAGCGGGAAACACCGGGGAGCTGTTTTTT,CSVEGLAGNTGELFF
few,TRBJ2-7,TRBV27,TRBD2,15,TGTGCCAGCAGGTCACCTAGCGGGGGCTCCTACGAGCAGTACTTC,CASRSPSGGSYEQYF
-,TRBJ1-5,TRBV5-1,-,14,TGCGCCAGCAGCTTGTATAGTAGCAATCAGCCCCAGCATTTT,CASSLYSSNQPQHF
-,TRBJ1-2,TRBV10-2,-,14,TGCGCCAGCAGTGATGTGCAGCCAGGCGATGGCTACACCTTC,CASSDVQPGDGYTF
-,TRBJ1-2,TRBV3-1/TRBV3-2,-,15,TGTGCCAGCAGCCAATATGACAGAAGAGTCGACGGCTACACCTTC,CASSQYDRRVDGYTF
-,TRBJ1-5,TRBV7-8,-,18,TGTGCCAGCAGCTTAGCCCTCCGGGACAAATCTAGCAATCAGCCCCAGCATTTT,CASSLALRDKSSNQPQHF
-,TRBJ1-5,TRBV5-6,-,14,TGTGCCAGCAGCCGAGGAAACAATAATCAGCCCCAGCATTTT,CASSRGNNNQPQHF
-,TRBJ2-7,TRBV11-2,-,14,TGTGCCAGCAGCTCCCTGGCAGGGCCGGACGAGCAGTACTTC,CASSSLAGPDEQYF
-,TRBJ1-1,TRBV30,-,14,TGTGCCTGGAGAGGGGATTCCCCGAACACTGAAGCTTTCTTT,CAWRGDSPNTEAFF
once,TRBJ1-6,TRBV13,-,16,TGTGCCAGCAGCTTACTCAGGGAAGCCTATAATTCACCCCTCCACTTT,CASSLLREAYNSPLHF
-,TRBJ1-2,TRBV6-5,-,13,TGTGCCAGCAGTTCCCGGAACAGATATGGCTACACCTTC,CASSSRNRYGYTF
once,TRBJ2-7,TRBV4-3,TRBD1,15,TGCGCCAGCAGCCACAGACAGGGGGGCTCCTACGAGCAGTACTTC,CASSHRQGGSYEQYF
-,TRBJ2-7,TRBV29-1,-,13,TGCAGCGTTGTCTTTGGGGGCGCCTACGAGCAGTACTTC,CSVVFGGAYEQYF
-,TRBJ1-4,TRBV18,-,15,TGTGCCAGCTCACCGTCGACAGGATTTGACGAAAAACTGTTTTTT,CASSPSTGFDEKLFF
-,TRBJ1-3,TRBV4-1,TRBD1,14,TGCGCCAGCAGCCACTCAGGGGGCCGAAACACCATATATTTT,CASSHSGGRNTIYF
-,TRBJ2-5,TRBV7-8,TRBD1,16,TGTGCCAGCAGCTTAGCTCCGGGACAGATCCAAGAGACCCAGTACTTC,CASSLAPGQIQETQYF
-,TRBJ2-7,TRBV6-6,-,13,TGTGCCAGCAGTTACAGGGGCTCCTACGAGCAGTACTTC,CASSYRGSYEQYF
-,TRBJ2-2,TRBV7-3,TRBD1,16,TGTGCCAGCAGCTCGTACAGGGGGCGAGAAGCCGGGGAGCTGTTTTTT,CASSSYRGREAGELFF
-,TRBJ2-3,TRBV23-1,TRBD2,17,TGCGCCAGCAGTCAAGGAACTAGCGGTCCTAGCACAGATACGCAGTATTTT,CASSQGTSGPSTDTQYF
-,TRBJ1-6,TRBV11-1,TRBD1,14,TGTGCCAGCAGCCCGACAGGGAAGGGATCACCCCTCCACTTT,CASSPTGKGSPLHF
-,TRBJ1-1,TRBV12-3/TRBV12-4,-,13,TGTGCCAGCAGTTCCCTGGGCCACACTGAAGCTTTCTTT,CASSSLGHTEAFF
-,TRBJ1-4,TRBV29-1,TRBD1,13,TGCAGCGTTGAGGGACAGGGGAATGAAAAACTGTTTTTT,CSVEGQGNEKLFF
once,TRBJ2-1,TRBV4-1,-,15,TGCGCCAGCAGCCAAGTTCGCGAAAAAGACAATGAGCAGTTCTTC,CASSQVREKDNEQFF
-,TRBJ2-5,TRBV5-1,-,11,TGCGCCAGCAGGCAGCAAGAGACCCAGTACTTC,CASRQQETQYF
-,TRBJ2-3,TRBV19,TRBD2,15,TGTGCCAGTAGCGGACTAGCGGGGGAACCAGATACGCAGTATTTT,CASSGLAGEPDTQYF
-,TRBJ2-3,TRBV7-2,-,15,TGTGCCAGCAGCTTAGACGGCTACTACACAGATACGCAGTATTTT,CASSLDGYYTDTQYF
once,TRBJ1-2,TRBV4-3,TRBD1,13,TGCGCCAGCAGTCGGACAGGGTGGGATGGCTACACCTTC,CASSRTGWDGYTF